These 24 T cell receptor beta chains were sequenced from one sample in a study of shared clonotypes between healthy human individuals. Assay: immunoSEQ multiplex PCR; the TCRdb copy retains only in-frame clones and omits some. The sample has over 700,000 clones; 55% to 75% are singletons. The specimen sequenced was memory CD4+ T cells sorted from blood. Subset here: CD45RA-negative fraction. These receptors were taken from a woman under 40 in good health.

This clone has a handful of counts. The chain combines TRBV5-5 with TRBJ2-2, with D perhaps TRBD1 or TRBD2 (5 bases each). This CDR3 has 15 amino acids. Germline V lookup: CDR1 SGHKS, CDR2 YYEKEE (reference sequence). Deletions cut 6 bases from V and 4 bases from J, with 16 bases between. The CDR3 DNA follows: TGTGCCAGCAACCCCGTGCACGGGGCCACCGGGGAGCTGTTTTTT. Amino acids: CASNPVHGATGELFF. The full variable domain, completed using reference TRBV5-5 and TRBJ2-2, is DAGVTQSPTHLIKTRGQQVTLRCSPISGHKSVSWYQQVLGQGPQFIFQYYEKEERGRGNFPDRFSARQFPNYSSELNVNALLLGDSALYLCASNPVHGATGELFFGEGSRLTVL.

This clone has just one count. CDR3 protein: CASSPRGRGSNTQYF. In DNA, the CDR3 is TGTGCCAGCAGTCCCCGGGGCAGGGGGTCAAATACGCAGTATTTT. J is TRBJ2-3 and V is TRBV28; TRBD1 matches 7 bases. V lost 5 bases, J lost 7 bases, and 12 bases stayed unmatched. Per germline, CDR1 MDHEN and CDR2 SYDVKM. The CDR3 spans 15 residues.

V gene TRBV19 combines with J gene TRBJ1-1; the match to TRBD1 covers 8 bases. This CDR3 is 15 amino acids long. With V trimmed by 3 bases and J by 6 bases, 9 bases remained unmatched. The germline V gene encodes CDR1 LNHDA and CDR2 SQIVND (reference sequence). The CDR3 spells CASSIPQGGFAEAFF. DNA for the CDR3: TGTGCCAGTAGTATTCCACAGGGGGGCTTCGCTGAAGCTTTCTTT.

The chain employs TRBV27 and TRBJ2-7; D is unclear. From germline, CDR1 is MNHEY and CDR2 SMNVEV (reference sequence). Trimming left V 5 bases short and J 2 bases short, with 10 bases between. CDR3 size: 13 residues. CDR3 sequence reads: CASSPGWAYEQYF. DNA for the CDR3: TGTGCCAGCAGTCCGGGTTGGGCCTACGAGCAGTACTTC.

The V gene is TRBV15, the J gene TRBJ1-4; D gene unclear. The CDR3 runs to 18 residues. The germline V gene has CDR1 LNHNV and CDR2 YYDKDF (reference sequence). Trimming took off 1 base at V and 4 bases at J, with 19 bases between the two ends. The CDR3 is CATSRGSWLGHLNEKLFF. The CDR3 nucleotides read TGTGCCACCAGCAGAGGGAGCTGGCTTGGCCATCTTAATGAAAAACTGTTTTTT. Based on the CDR3 plus reference TRBV15 and TRBJ1-4, the full variable domain is DAMVIQNPRYQVTQFGKPVTLSCSQTLNHNVMYWYQQKSSQAPKLLFHYYDKDFNNEADTPDNFQSRRPNTSFCFLDIRSPGLGDTAMYLCATSRGSWLGHLNEKLFFGSGTQLSVL.

This sequence joins TRBV2 and TRBJ2-7; 7 nucleotides match TRBD2. Germline lookup yields CDR1 SNHLY and CDR2 FYNNEI. This CDR3 is built from 14 residues. V shed 11 bases and J 2 bases; nucleotides not matched to a gene: 12. CDR3 coding DNA: TGTGCCGGCCGGGGGGAAGAGGGAACCTACGAGCAGTACTTC. Protein product: CAGRGEEGTYEQYF. Filled out from reference TRBV2 and TRBJ2-7, the complete variable domain reads EPEVTQTPSHQVTQMGQEVILRCVPISNHLYFYWYRQILGQKVEFLVSFYNNEISEKSEIFDDQFSVERPDGSNFTLKIRSTKLEDSAMYFCAGRGEEGTYEQYFGPGTRLTVT.

This chain links TRBV19 with TRBJ2-7, with D unclear. The CDR3 contains 13 residues. Germline CDR1 reads LNHDA; CDR2 reads SQIVND (reference sequence). V lost 3 bases and J 6 bases, leaving 12 bases between the germline ends. The DNA for the CDR3 is TGTGCCAGTAGTATCAACAGTAAGGGCGAGCAGTACTTC. Translating gives CASSINSKGEQYF.

This chain links TRBV7-2 with TRBJ2-5; the match to TRBD2 covers 8 bases. There are 16 residues in the CDR3. Germline CDR1 SGHTA, CDR2 FQGNSA. V was clipped by 1 base and J by 4 bases; unmatched bases: 8. CDR3 protein: CASSLDFAGGGETQYF. The CDR3, as DNA: TGTGCCAGCAGCTTAGATTTTGCGGGAGGAGGAGAGACCCAGTACTTC.

V gene TRBV14 combines with J gene TRBJ2-6; D uncertain. Trimming pared 0 bases from V and 3 bases from J, leaving 21 bases between. The CDR3 spans 20 residues. Germline lookup yields CDR1 SGHDN and CDR2 FVKESK. The CDR3, as DNA: TGTGCCAGCAGCCAAGATTTTGTATTAGGTCGGACCGGTGGGGCCAACGTCCTGACTTTC. This encodes CASSQDFVLGRTGGANVLTF. Filled out from reference TRBV14 and TRBJ2-6, the complete variable domain reads EAGVTQFPSHSVIEKGQTVTLRCDPISGHDNLYWYRRVMGKEIKFLLHFVKESKQDESGMPNNRFLAERTGGTYSTLKVQPAELEDSGVYFCASSQDFVLGRTGGANVLTFGAGSRLTVL.

The V and J genes are TRBV27 and TRBJ2-2; unclear D gene. This CDR3 is 16 amino acids long. Germline V gene sequence: CDR1 MNHEY, CDR2 SMNVEV (reference sequence). The germline V and J ends were trimmed by 5 bases and 0 bases, with 13 bases remaining between them. This CDR3 reads CASSRFPLTNTGELFF. The CDR3 bases are TGTGCCAGCAGTAGGTTTCCTCTAACGAACACCGGGGAGCTGTTTTTT.

The V gene is TRBV7-3, the J gene TRBJ2-7; D is possibly TRBD1 (5 bases). The CDR3 consists of 12 residues. V was cut by 5 bases and J by 4 bases, with 9 bases left in between. Germline values: CDR1 SGHTA, CDR2 FQGTGA. In DNA form, the CDR3 reads TGTGCCAGCAGCCCGACAGTATACGAGCAGTACTTC. It translates to CASSPTVYEQYF.

This chain links TRBV6-5 with TRBJ1-1; the D is unclear. CDR1 is MNHEY, CDR2 SVGAGI, per germline. V lost 7 bases and J 3 bases, leaving 6 bases between the germline ends. The CDR3 consists of 11 residues. CDR3 loop: CASNGDTEAFF. In DNA, the CDR3 is TGTGCCAGCAACGGAGACACTGAAGCTTTCTTT.

The chain's CDR3 is CAIRQGGNGYGYTF. The DNA of the CDR3 is TGTGCCATCAGGCAAGGGGGAAATGGCTATGGCTACACCTTC. The V and J genes are TRBV10-3 and TRBJ1-2, with D possibly being TRBD1 (6 bases). V lost 6 bases and J 4 bases, leaving 15 bases between the germline ends. The CDR3 contains 14 residues. Germline assignment: CDR1 ENHRY and CDR2 SYGVKD.

This clone was detected only a few times. J is TRBJ2-1 and V is TRBV14; unclear D gene. The CDR3 runs 14 residues. Germline loops: CDR1 SGHDN, CDR2 FVKESK. V was cut by 4 bases and J by 6 bases, with 13 bases left in between. CDR3: CASSLMSGPNEQFF. Written as DNA, the CDR3 is TGTGCCAGCAGCCTTATGTCTGGGCCCAATGAGCAGTTCTTC.

CDR3 residues: CASSEGLAASSYEQYF. The CDR3 nucleotides are TGTGCCAGCAGTGAGGGACTAGCGGCTAGCTCCTACGAGCAGTACTTC. The chain uses TRBV2 and TRBJ2-7; 11 bases match TRBD2. Germline assignment: CDR1 SNHLY and CDR2 FYNNEI. This CDR3 is built from 16 residues. V was clipped by 3 bases and J by 0 bases; unmatched bases: 4.

J is TRBJ2-3 and V is TRBV10-1; a weak D match, TRBD2 (5 bases). Trimming left V 2 bases short and J 9 bases short, with 12 bases between. The CDR3 sequence is 13 residues long. Germline CDR1 is WNHNN and CDR2 is SYGVQD (reference sequence). CDR3 coding DNA: TGCGCCAGCAGTGAGGGGGAGAGTGTAACGCAGTATTTT. It yields the protein CASSEGESVTQYF.

V and J are TRBV5-1 and TRBJ2-7; maybe TRBD2 (6 bases). The germline V gene has CDR1 SGHRS and CDR2 YFSETQ. There are 13 residues in the CDR3. V shed 7 bases and J shed 3 bases, with 14 bases lying between them. The CDR3, as DNA: TGCGCCAGCGGTGCGGGACGGAACTACGAGCAGTACTTC. Translating it yields CASGAGRNYEQYF.

The sample holds a few counts of this clone. The chain recombines TRBV28 with TRBJ1-5; D is uncertain. The CDR3 runs 14 residues. V was cut by 3 bases and J by 10 bases, with 16 bases left in between. Germline CDR1 reads MDHEN; CDR2 reads SYDVKM. The CDR3 DNA reads as TGTGCCAGCAGTTTCGGCTCCGTTCAGAACCCCCAGCATTTT. It is translated as CASSFGSVQNPQHF.

This clone was observed a single time. This chain uses TRBV11-2 with TRBJ2-1; 9 nucleotides match TRBD2. The germline V gene encodes CDR1 SGHAT and CDR2 FQNNGV. The CDR3 is 16 amino acids. Trimming cost V 1 base and J 8 bases; bases outside gene matches: 9. CDR3 DNA: TGTGCCAGCAGCTTAGTAGCGGGCGGGAGGGCCCATGAGCAGTTCTTC. This gives the protein CASSLVAGGRAHEQFF. Combining the CDR3 with reference TRBV11-2 and TRBJ2-1 gives the whole variable domain EAGVAQSPRYKIIEKRQSVAFWCNPISGHATLYWYQQILGQGPKLLIQFQNNGVVDDSQLPKDRFSAERLKGVDSTLKIQPAKLEDSAVYLCASSLVAGGRAHEQFFGPGTRLTVL.

J is TRBJ1-4 and V is TRBV7-9, with no clear D. Germline V gene lookup returns CDR1 SEHNR and CDR2 FQNEAQ (reference sequence). The CDR3 runs to 15 residues. The V and J ends lost 1 base and 7 bases respectively, with 13 bases between them. The CDR3 reads CASSLVGRTSEKLFF. CDR3 nucleotides: TGTGCCAGCAGCTTAGTCGGCAGGACGAGTGAAAAACTGTTTTTT.

The CDR3 DNA is TGTGCCAGCAGCTCACCGCGGACTAGCGGGAGTTTGTCCTACAATGAGCAGTTCTTC. This encodes CASSSPRTSGSLSYNEQFF. The genes are TRBV7-9 and TRBJ2-1; 13 bases match TRBD2. V shed 4 bases and J 1 base; nucleotides not matched to a gene: 10. The CDR3 loop spans 19 amino acids. CDR1 and CDR2 (germline): SEHNR, FQNEAQ (reference sequence).

V gene TRBV28 combines with J gene TRBJ2-7; possibly TRBD2 for D (6 bases). CDR3 length: 15 residues. The V end was cut by 3 bases, the J end by 0 bases, with 12 bases between. Germline V gene lookup returns CDR1 MDHEN and CDR2 SYDVKM. The CDR3 region is CASSFRGGTSYEQYF. The CDR3 DNA sequence: TGTGCCAGCAGTTTTCGAGGCGGGACCTCCTACGAGCAGTACTTC.

In this sample, this clone turned up once. The chain employs TRBV2 and TRBJ2-1; TRBD1 matches 9 bases. V gave up 6 bases and J gave up 3 bases; unmatched junction bases: 6. CDR1 and CDR2 (germline): SNHLY, FYNNEI. This CDR3 comprises 15 residues. The CDR3 region is CASSRDRANYNEQFF. The DNA of the CDR3 is TGTGCCAGCAGCAGGGACAGGGCTAACTACAATGAGCAGTTCTTC.

V usage is TRBV9 and J usage is TRBJ2-2; 7 bases line up with TRBD2. Germline V gene lookup returns CDR1 SGDLS and CDR2 YYNGEE. The junction had 3 bases not matched to a gene; V was cut back by 0 bases and J by 4 bases. The CDR3 extends over 15 amino acids. CDR3 coding DNA: TGTGCCAGCAGCGTAGGCGGGAGTGCCACCGGGGAGCTGTTTTTT. Translating gives CASSVGGSATGELFF.